The sequence of this T cell receptor (beta chain) was determined in a study of blood T cell repertoires in COVID-19. Trimming shortened V by 6 bases and J by 5 bases, and 19 bases separated the two germline ends. The CDR3 extends over 16 amino acids. Germline lookup yields CDR1 SGHNT and CDR2 YENEEA. Under the authors' procedure: Reference gene primers were amplified, and this amplification served to estimate nucleated cell counts. Profiled with immunoSEQ multiplex PCR; TCRdb holds only in-frame clones, not every one. V and J calls and clone size come straight from that table; D and trimming were deduced from the DNA. The sample lists some 69,000 clones, roughly 79% occurring once.

Sequenced: peripheral blood. The receptor was derived from a woman in her seventies with acute or convalescent COVID-19. This chain joins TRBV11-3 and TRBJ2-2; the D gene is possibly TRBD1 (6 bases). CDR3 sequence (DNA): TGTGCCAGCAGTTTTGACGGGGATAGGGGGACCGGGGAGCTGTTTTTT. Amino acids: CASSFDGDRGTGELFF.